One and the same sample provided the 22 T cell receptor beta chains below, sequenced in a study of blood T cell repertoires in COVID-19 (TCRdb year 2020). The library was built by means of the immunoSEQ multiplex PCR assay. TCRdb obtained this table from immuneACCESS and retained in-frame rearrangements with V and J assigned. These tables miss some clones; where compared with another copy, unresolved V genes account for less than half of the shortfall, and the remainder is unexplained. This sample holds around 300,000 clones; 89% were observed only once. 2.2% of the sample comes from the top ten. Sequenced material: peripheral blood. Receptor source: a man aged 45-60 years with acute or convalescent COVID-19.

The chain recombines TRBV6-5 with TRBJ2-3; 10 nucleotides match TRBD2. The CDR3 is 16 amino acids. Trimming at V came to 4 bases and at J to 6 bases, leaving 10 bases not matched to a gene. Per the germline V gene, CDR1 is MNHEY and CDR2 is SVGAGI. As DNA, the CDR3 is TGTGCCAGCAGTTCCCCGACTAGCGGGTCCCGGGATACGCAGTATTTT. Protein sequence: CASSSPTSGSRDTQYF.

The chain's CDR3 is CAWEPGRGYGYTF. The CDR3 DNA sequence: TGTGCCTGGGAACCCGGACGGGGCTATGGCTACACCTTC. The chain joins TRBV30 to TRBJ1-2; D is uncertain. CDR3 length equals 13 residues. Germline assignment: CDR1 GTSNPN and CDR2 SVGIG (reference sequence). Deletions cut 5 bases from V and 4 bases from J, with 14 bases between.

The sample holds a few counts of this clone. V gene TRBV9 combines with J gene TRBJ1-2; D is possibly TRBD1 (5 bases). Germline loops: CDR1 SGDLS, CDR2 YYNGEE. CDR3 size: 16 residues. Deletions cut 0 bases from V and 4 bases from J, with 16 bases between. CDR3 amino acids: CASSVGVQGYGYGYTF. For the CDR3, the DNA is TGTGCCAGCAGCGTAGGGGTCCAGGGATATGGCTATGGCTACACCTTC.

The gene calls are TRBV6-5 and TRBJ2-5; weak D call: TRBD2 (7 bases). This CDR3 is 15 amino acids long. Germline-derived CDR1 and CDR2 are MNHEY and SVGAGI. Trimming cost V 5 bases and J 5 bases, with 18 bases left between them. The CDR3 reads CASSQSGAGRETQYF. CDR3 coding DNA: TGTGCCAGCAGTCAATCGGGGGCCGGGAGGGAGACCCAGTACTTC.

The chain has TRBV5-1 and TRBJ2-3; 8 bases map to TRBD2. After removal of 4 bases from V and 4 bases from J, the junction contained 8 bases not matched to a gene. The CDR3 runs 15 residues. Germline V lookup: CDR1 SGHRS, CDR2 YFSETQ. The CDR3 protein is CASSDGTSQSDTQYF. DNA for the CDR3: TGCGCCAGCAGCGATGGGACTAGTCAATCAGATACGCAGTATTTT.

V usage is TRBV13 and J usage is TRBJ2-3, with 7 bases that match TRBD1. V was pared by 5 bases and J by 1 base, with 9 bases of the junction left unmatched. In germline, CDR1 is PRHDT, CDR2 FYEKMQ (reference sequence). The CDR3 length is 16 residues. The CDR3 DNA sequence: TGTGCCAGCAGCCTAAGACAGGGTACGGGCACAGATACGCAGTATTTT. Protein: CASSLRQGTGTDTQYF.

The CDR3 nucleotides read TGTGCCAGCAGCTTGGGGACAGGGTCCGAAAAACTGTTTTTT. It specifies CASSLGTGSEKLFF. The V call is TRBV7-9, the J call TRBJ1-4; 9 nucleotides line up with TRBD1. CDR3 length: 14 residues. V lost 3 bases and J lost 8; bases outside the gene matches: 4. Germline V CDR1 and CDR2: SEHNR, FQNEAQ (reference sequence).

The chain joins TRBV5-1 to TRBJ2-1; TRBD1 matches at 7 bases. The germline V gene encodes CDR1 SGHRS and CDR2 YFSETQ. The CDR3 is made up of 15 amino acids. Trimming removed 1 base from V and 5 bases from J; junction bases left unmatched: 6. The DNA of the CDR3 is TGCGCCAGCAGCTTGAGGGGACAGTATGACAATGAGCAGTTCTTC. Protein product: CASSLRGQYDNEQFF.

V usage is TRBV10-3 and J usage is TRBJ1-3; weak D call: TRBD1 (6 bases). Germline V gene lookup returns CDR1 ENHRY and CDR2 SYGVKD. The CDR3 loop spans 14 amino acids. The germline V and J ends were trimmed by 7 bases and 4 bases, with 14 bases remaining between them. CDR3 residues: CAINHREEGNTIYF. CDR3 DNA sequence: TGTGCCATCAACCACAGGGAAGAAGGAAACACCATATATTTT.

V gene TRBV15 combines with J gene TRBJ1-2, with 12 bases aligning to TRBD1. In germline, CDR1 is LNHNV, CDR2 YYDKDF (reference sequence). The CDR3 runs 15 residues. J gave up 4 bases and V 5 bases, and 5 bases lay outside the gene matches. The CDR3 loop is CATSVGQGAPYGYTF. CDR3 sequence (DNA): TGTGCCACCAGCGTGGGACAGGGGGCCCCCTATGGCTACACCTTC.

The chain joins TRBV19 to TRBJ2-1; TRBD1 aligns across 9 bases. Trimming cost V 3 bases and J 6 bases; bases outside gene matches: 12. CDR3 size: 17 residues. Germline values: CDR1 LNHDA, CDR2 SQIVND (reference sequence). The CDR3 DNA reads as TGTGCCAGTAGTATTGGGGGACAGGGCACCAGGCGCAATGAGCAGTTCTTC. Translation gives CASSIGGQGTRRNEQFF.

J is TRBJ1-5 and V is TRBV27; TRBD1 matches at 7 bases. With V trimmed by 2 bases and J by 4 bases, 2 bases remained unmatched. Germline V gives CDR1 MNHEY, CDR2 SMNVEV (reference sequence). This CDR3 is 14 amino acids long. This CDR3 is CASSLGTVNQPQHF. The CDR3 DNA reads TGTGCCAGCAGTTTAGGGACAGTTAATCAGCCCCAGCATTTT.

The V gene is TRBV11-1, the J gene TRBJ2-2; TRBD2 agrees at 8 bases. Trimming cost V 5 bases and J 7 bases; bases outside gene matches: 3. Germline assignment: CDR1 SGHAT and CDR2 FQDESV (reference sequence). The CDR3 totals 13 residues. The CDR3 nucleotides are TGTGCCAGCAGCGCCGGGACTAGCGGGGAGCTGTTTTTT. This translates into CASSAGTSGELFF.

The genes are TRBV2 and TRBJ1-6, with no clear D. V gave up 4 bases and J gave up 6 bases, with 7 bases separating them. This CDR3 has 13 amino acids. Germline CDR1 reads SNHLY; CDR2 reads FYNNEI. Written as DNA, the CDR3 is TGTGCCAGCAGTGCTGGGAGTAATTCACCCCTCCACTTT. It encodes CASSAGSNSPLHF.

The rearrangement joins TRBV7-9 to TRBJ1-1, with D possibly TRBD1 on 6 matching bases. The CDR3 has 14 amino acids. CDR1 and CDR2 from the germline V gene are SEHNR and FQNEAQ (reference sequence). Trimming shortened V by 2 bases and J by 3 bases, and 10 bases separated the two germline ends. CDR3 DNA: TGTGCCAGCAGCTTAAGGGACACCTACACTGAAGCTTTCTTT. This translates into CASSLRDTYTEAFF.

The chain has TRBV11-2 and TRBJ1-3, with TRBD1 as a possible D gene (6 bases). The CDR3 sequence is 14 residues long. Germline lookup yields CDR1 SGHAT and CDR2 FQNNGV. V lost 5 bases, J lost 0 bases, and 8 bases lay in between. Here the CDR3 DNA reads TGTGCCAGCAGCGACAGGAGCTCTGGAAACACCATATATTTT. Translated: CASSDRSSGNTIYF.

The CDR3 region is CAARGGATGELFF. The CDR3 DNA reads as TGCGCCGCCCGCGGGGGGGCCACCGGGGAGCTGTTTTTT. The chain links TRBV10-2 to TRBJ2-2, with 9 bases matching TRBD2. The ends lost 11 bases at V and 4 bases at J; junction bases unmatched: 5. This CDR3 has 13 amino acids. CDR1 and CDR2 from the germline V gene are WSHSY and SAAADI.

CDR3 amino acids: CASSGGGAGANVLTF. The CDR3 DNA is TGCGCCAGCAGTGGAGGTGGAGCTGGGGCCAACGTCCTGACTTTC. The chain has TRBV10-1 and TRBJ2-6; D unclear. Germline values: CDR1 WNHNN, CDR2 SYGVQD (reference sequence). With 4 bases removed from V and 2 bases from J, the gap between germline ends came to 9 bases. This CDR3 spans 15 amino acids.

The chain employs TRBV19 and TRBJ1-3; TRBD1 matches at 8 bases. V shed 3 bases and J 7 bases; nucleotides not matched to a gene: 8. CDR1 and CDR2 (germline): LNHDA, SQIVND (reference sequence). The CDR3 is 15 amino acids. The CDR3 reads CASSMTTGEFNTIYF. DNA of the CDR3: TGTGCCAGTAGTATGACGACAGGGGAATTTAACACCATATATTTT.

V and J are TRBV6-4 and TRBJ1-1, with D perhaps TRBD1 (5 bases). Germline CDR1 MRHNA, CDR2 SNTAGT. The CDR3 is 13 amino acids. Trimming removed 4 bases at V and 1 base at J, with 7 bases between. CDR3 in amino acids: CASSATGNTEAFF. CDR3 DNA: TGTGCCAGCAGTGCTACAGGGAACACTGAAGCTTTCTTT.

This chain links TRBV5-6 with TRBJ1-1, with D tentatively TRBD1 (6 bases). Trimming left V 2 bases short and J 6 bases short, with 17 bases between. The CDR3 extends over 15 amino acids. Looked up from germline, CDR1 is SGHDT and CDR2 is YYEEEE. CDR3 residues: CASSFWGPVPAEAFF. CDR3 nucleotide sequence: TGTGCCAGCAGCTTTTGGGGGCCTGTCCCAGCTGAAGCTTTCTTT.

The chain links TRBV9 to TRBJ2-7, with 8 bases identical to TRBD1. The germline CDR1 and CDR2 sequences are SGDLS and YYNGEE. This CDR3 spans 14 amino acids. V was pared by 0 bases and J by 6 bases, with 5 bases of the junction left unmatched. CDR3 DNA sequence: TGTGCCAGCAGCGTAGGACAGGGGATGGGCGAGCAGTACTTC. It yields the protein CASSVGQGMGEQYF.